Listed here are 29 T cell receptor beta chains from one sample, sequenced in a study of T cells in Graves' hyperthyroidism and ophthalmopathy. Amplification of TCR beta CDR3 regions used RNA as the template. HTBI primers were employed in a first-round RT-PCR of the TCR CDR3. TCRdb analysed the multiplex PCR reads with MiXCR anew, one entry per CDR3 protein. This table holds approximately 530,000 distinct CDR3 sequences, 16% found once. The source material was blood. The receptors were sampled from a woman aged 18-30 years with Graves' hyperthyroidism.

The chain recombines TRBV28 with TRBJ2-7; 7 bases are a match to TRBD2. The CDR3 totals 16 residues. V trimming: 5 bases; J trimming: 6 bases; junction bases outside the gene matches: 16. Looked up from germline, CDR1 is MDHEN and CDR2 is SYDVKM. The CDR3 is CASSETSGGRGLEQYF. CDR3 sequence (DNA): TGTGCCAGCAGTGAAACCTCGGGGGGTAGGGGTCTCGAGCAGTACTTC.

This clonotype was detected many times. The genes are TRBV28 and TRBJ2-7; 8 bases fit TRBD2. The CDR3 sequence is 15 residues long. CDR1 and CDR2 (germline): MDHEN, SYDVKM. V shed 3 bases and J 3 bases; nucleotides not matched to a gene: 7. CDR3: CASSFISSGGYEQYF. The CDR3 DNA reads as TGTGCCAGCAGTTTTATTTCCAGCGGGGGCTACGAGCAGTACTTC.

This clonotype has a count of ten or more. V is TRBV30 and J is TRBJ1-1, with TRBD1 as a possible D gene (6 bases). Germline CDR1 is GTSNPN and CDR2 is SVGIG (reference sequence). The CDR3 has 15 amino acids. V lost 4 bases and J lost 5, with 20 bases in between. The CDR3 sequence: CAWNRRGGVGTEAFF. The DNA of the CDR3 is TGTGCCTGGAACCGCCGAGGGGGAGTTGGGACTGAAGCTTTCTTT.

There are a few counts of this clonotype. The J gene is TRBJ1-2, the V gene TRBV28; 10 bases fit TRBD1. Germline trimming cut 6 bases from V and 4 bases from J; bases unmatched to any gene: 8. The CDR3 extends over 15 amino acids. Germline V CDR1 and CDR2: MDHEN, SYDVKM. The CDR3 coding sequence is TGTGCCAGCAGAAAACCGGGACAGGGGTTCTATGGCTACACCTTC. This translates into CASRKPGQGFYGYTF.

This clonotype was observed a handful of times. This CDR3 is missing its conserved last phenylalanine or tryptophan, likely due to a read error. The chain carries TRBV18 and TRBJ1-1; D is ambiguous. The length of the CDR3 is 12 residues. With 1 base removed from V and 3 bases from J, the gap between germline ends came to 3 bases. The germline gives CDR1 KGHSH, CDR2 LQKENI. CDR3 region: CASSPLYTEAFL. In nucleotides, the CDR3 is TGTGCCAGCTCACCACTGTACACTGAAGCTTTCCTT.

V gene TRBV6-2 or TRBV6-3 combines with J gene TRBJ2-5, with no clear D. The germline gives CDR1 MNHEY, CDR2 SVGEGT. This CDR3 has 14 residues. V lost 5 bases to trimming and J lost 1 base, with 11 bases between them. The CDR3 DNA is TGTGCCAGCAGTCTACCCCGTATCCAAGAGACCCAGTACTTC. Translation gives CASSLPRIQETQYF.

This rearrangement joins TRBV7-9 to TRBJ1-5; D possibly corresponds to TRBD1 (6 bases). Trimming left V 3 bases short and J 1 base short, with 10 bases between. The CDR3 spans 15 residues. Germline CDR1 and CDR2: SEHNR and FQNEAQ (reference sequence). As DNA, the CDR3 is TGTGCCAGCAGCTTCGGGACACCCAGCAATCAGCCCCAGCATTTT. This sequence encodes CASSFGTPSNQPQHF.

The rearrangement joins TRBV3-1 to TRBJ1-1, with D tentatively TRBD1 (6 bases). V dropped 4 bases and J dropped 0 bases, with 18 bases sitting between them. Germline V CDR1 and CDR2: LGHDT, YNNKEL (reference sequence). CDR3 length: 17 residues. The CDR3 reads CASSPWRGGIMNTEAFF. CDR3 sequence (DNA): TGTGCCAGCAGCCCCTGGAGGGGGGGGATAATGAACACTGAAGCTTTCTTT.

The J gene is TRBJ1-4, the V gene TRBV5-1; D is perhaps TRBD1 (5 bases). V dropped 1 base and J dropped 8 bases, with 12 bases sitting between them. The CDR3 consists of 14 residues. Germline CDR1 is SGHRS and CDR2 is YFSETQ. DNA of the CDR3: TGCGCCAGCAGCTTGTTCGGAGACAGAGAAAAACTGTTTTTT. As protein: CASSLFGDREKLFF.

This clonotype has ten or more counts. The chain uses TRBV20-1 and TRBJ2-7; TRBD2 matches 8 bases. CDR3 size: 15 residues. CDR1 is DFQATT, CDR2 SNEGSKA, per germline (reference sequence). Losses at the gene ends were 3 bases for V and 6 bases for J; bases not matched to a gene: 13. Here the CDR3 reads CSARGSGLETVEQYF. CDR3 sequence (DNA): TGCAGTGCTAGGGGTTCGGGACTAGAGACAGTCGAGCAGTACTTC.

This clonotype was counted many times. The V gene is TRBV20-1, the J gene TRBJ2-7, with 7 positions matching TRBD1. Germline loops: CDR1 DFQATT, CDR2 SNEGSKA (reference sequence). The ends lost 4 bases at V and 0 bases at J; junction bases unmatched: 9. The CDR3 has 15 residues. CDR3 bases: TGCAGTGCTACGGCCCCCGGGACAGACTCCTACGAGCAGTACTTC. Its protein is CSATAPGTDSYEQYF.

This clonotype was found many times. In DNA, the CDR3 is TGCGCCAGCAGCCCCGGGCCAGGCGCAGATACGCAGTATTTT. This encodes CASSPGPGADTQYF. The V and J genes are TRBV5-1 and TRBJ2-3, with D hard to call. This CDR3 is built from 14 residues. Germline CDR1 SGHRS, CDR2 YFSETQ. V was pared by 4 bases and J by 4 bases, with 13 bases between. The full variable domain, rest sourced from reference TRBV5-1 and TRBJ2-3, is KAGVTQTPRYLIKTRGQQVTLSCSPISGHRSVSWYQQTPGQGLQFLFEYFSETQRNKGNFPGRFSGRQFSNSRSEMNVSTLELGDSALYLCASSPGPGADTQYFGPGTRLTVL.

There are many counts of this clonotype. This sequence joins TRBV28 and TRBJ2-7; unclear D gene. V was clipped by 5 bases and J by 2 bases, with 13 bases between them. CDR1 is MDHEN and CDR2 is SYDVKM in the germline V gene. This CDR3 spans 14 amino acids. The CDR3 DNA reads as TGTGCCAGCAGTCCGCGACTCCCGCCCTACGAGCAGTACTTC. The encoded protein is CASSPRLPPYEQYF.

This clonotype was seen at least ten times. The rearrangement links TRBV2 to TRBJ1-1; D ambiguous. Germline CDR1 SNHLY, CDR2 FYNNEI. The V end lost 6 bases, the J end lost 8 bases, and 10 bases lay between the germline ends. The CDR3 loop spans 11 amino acids. The CDR3 region is CASRMGREAFF. The CDR3 region has the DNA TGTGCCAGCAGGATGGGCAGAGAAGCTTTCTTT.

The V gene is TRBV7-8, the J gene TRBJ1-6; 8 bases fit TRBD1. J gave up 0 bases and V 3 bases, and 19 bases lay outside the gene matches. CDR1 and CDR2 from the germline V gene are SGHVS and FQNEAQ. The CDR3 runs 22 residues. CDR3 protein: CASSFGVQGAYQRSSYNSPLHF. DNA of the CDR3: TGTGCCAGCAGCTTCGGTGTGCAGGGGGCCTACCAAAGGAGCTCCTATAATTCACCCCTCCACTTT. The full variable domain, its missing parts supplied by reference TRBV7-8 and TRBJ1-6, is GAGVSQSPRYKVAKRGQDVALRCDPISGHVSLFWYQQALGQGPEFLTYFQNEAQLDKSGLPSDRFFAERPEGSVSTLKIQRTQQEDSAVYLCASSFGVQGAYQRSSYNSPLHFGNGTRLTVT.

This clonotype was detected a few times. The J gene is TRBJ1-1, the V gene TRBV20-1; D unresolved. The ends were cut back, 3 bases at V and 11 bases at J, with 13 bases in the middle. Germline loops: CDR1 DFQATT, CDR2 SNEGSKA (reference sequence). The CDR3 covers 11 residues. The CDR3 bases are TGCAGTGCTAGGGCGAGTCCCCGGGCTTTCTTT. Amino acids: CSARASPRAFF.

This clonotype has a handful of counts. The chain employs TRBV12-3 or TRBV12-4 and TRBJ1-5; 8 positions match TRBD1. V lost 6 bases and J lost 0; bases outside the gene matches: 28. The CDR3 is made up of 23 amino acids. The chain's CDR3 is CASSPWGKAWDSTGGYSNQPQHF. For the CDR3, the DNA is TGTGCCAGCAGCCCTTGGGGGAAGGCCTGGGACAGCACAGGGGGTTATAGCAATCAGCCCCAGCATTTT.

This clonotype has more than one count but fewer than ten. The chain is built from TRBV3-1 and TRBJ2-7, with D tentatively TRBD2 (5 bases). Trimming pared 5 bases from V and 1 base from J, leaving 9 bases between. This CDR3 region has 13 residues. Germline V CDR1 and CDR2: LGHDT, YNNKEL (reference sequence). The CDR3 loop is CASSTDLSYEQYF. The CDR3 DNA is TGTGCCAGCAGCACGGACTTGTCCTACGAGCAGTACTTC.

This clonotype has just a few counts. The chain recombines TRBV4-2 with TRBJ2-7; the D gene is possibly TRBD2 (5 bases). The V gene's germline CDR1 is LGHNA and CDR2 YNFKEQ. V was trimmed by 3 bases and J by 1 base, leaving 16 bases between them. This CDR3 is built from 16 residues. The CDR3 region is CASSHDGGEGSYEQYF. The CDR3 coding sequence is TGTGCCAGCAGCCATGACGGCGGAGAGGGTTCCTACGAGCAGTACTTC.

This clonotype has a handful of counts. This chain joins TRBV29-1 and TRBJ2-5; D gene uncertain. The V end lost 8 bases, the J end lost 2 bases, and 12 bases lay between the germline ends. The CDR3 covers 12 residues. CDR1 is SQVTM and CDR2 is ANQGSEA in the germline V gene. CDR3 loop: CSHTKGQETQYF. CDR3 nucleotides: TGCAGCCATACCAAGGGACAAGAGACCCAGTACTTC.

Here the CDR3 DNA reads TGTGCCAGCAGCGTAGCCCCACCGACTAGCGGCACAGATACGCAGTATTTT. It yields the protein CASSVAPPTSGTDTQYF. The chain carries TRBV9 and TRBJ2-3; 8 bases line up with TRBD2. With V trimmed by 0 bases and J by 1 base, 7 bases remained unmatched. This CDR3 has 17 amino acids. Germline-derived CDR1 and CDR2 are SGDLS and YYNGEE.

V gene TRBV7-9 combines with J gene TRBJ2-1, with 12 bases lining up with TRBD2. The CDR3 contains 16 residues. Trimming cost V 4 bases and J 8 bases; bases outside gene matches: 9. The germline gives CDR1 SEHNR, CDR2 FQNEAQ (reference sequence). In DNA form, the CDR3 reads TGTGCCAGCAGCTCGCTAGCGGGGGGGCCCAGAGATGAGCAGTTCTTC. Its protein is CASSSLAGGPRDEQFF.

In its sample, this clonotype was seen many times. This chain joins TRBV7-2 and TRBJ2-7; the match to TRBD1 covers 8 bases. Germline assignment: CDR1 SGHTA and CDR2 FQGNSA. V was pared by 4 bases and J by 4 bases, with 6 bases of the junction left unmatched. The CDR3 has 14 residues. The DNA of the CDR3 is TGTGCCAGCAGCTGGGGGCAGGGGGCTTACGAGCAGTACTTC. It encodes CASSWGQGAYEQYF.

The chain is built from TRBV15 and TRBJ1-2; maybe TRBD1 (5 bases). The germline V gene has CDR1 LNHNV and CDR2 YYDKDF (reference sequence). The CDR3 loop spans 13 amino acids. Trimming cost V 7 bases and J 3 bases, with 12 bases left between them. The CDR3 here is CATKTRDHYGYTF. CDR3 sequence (DNA): TGTGCCACCAAAACCCGGGACCACTATGGCTACACCTTC.

About this clonotype: This clone may be a read error of a much larger clone one base away. This chain connects TRBV25-1 to TRBJ2-5, with D unclear. Germline V gene lookup returns CDR1 MGHDK and CDR2 SYGVNS. The CDR3 has 13 amino acids. V lost 3 bases and J 7 bases, leaving 12 bases between the germline ends. The CDR3 sequence is CASSDPVVGTQYF. The CDR3 DNA is TGTGCCAGCAGTGATCCAGTCGTGGGGACCCAGTACTTC.

For this clonotype: A much larger clone sits a single nucleotide away, making a read error possible. This chain joins TRBV6-2 or TRBV6-3 and TRBJ1-5; no reliable D call. The CDR3 length is 15 residues. CDR1 is MNHEY, CDR2 SVGEGT, per germline. V was pared by 4 bases and J by 0 bases, with 10 bases between. In nucleotides, the CDR3 is TGTGCCAGCAGTTGCTCGAGAGTTAGCAATCAGCCCCAGCATTTT. Residues: CASSCSRVSNQPQHF.

This clonotype was detected ten times or more. The chain couples TRBV3-1 to TRBJ2-1, with 8 positions matching TRBD2. Germline loops: CDR1 LGHDT, CDR2 YNNKEL (reference sequence). Losses at the gene ends were 7 bases for V and 3 bases for J; bases not matched to a gene: 8. The CDR3 extends over 15 amino acids. The CDR3 region has the DNA TGTGCCAGCACTGGCGGGGGGCTTAGCTACAATGAGCAGTTCTTC. It encodes CASTGGGLSYNEQFF.

In its sample, this clonotype was seen a few times. The chain combines TRBV4-1 with TRBJ1-1, with 8 positions matching TRBD1. The J segment lost 3 bases and the V segment lost 0 bases, leaving 3 bases of the junction unmatched. In germline, CDR1 is MGHRA, CDR2 YSYEKL. The CDR3 consists of 15 residues. CDR3 residues: CASSQDATGDTEAFF. CDR3 nucleotide sequence: TGCGCCAGCAGCCAAGACGCGACAGGGGACACTGAAGCTTTCTTT.

The chain uses TRBV5-1 and TRBJ1-4; 7 nucleotides agree with TRBD1. V shed 3 bases, J shed 8 bases, and the junction held 7 bases outside the gene matches. From germline, CDR1 is SGHRS and CDR2 YFSETQ. This CDR3 comprises 14 residues. DNA of the CDR3: TGCGCCAGCAGCTATGGGGCAGGGGGAGAAAAACTGTTTTTT. As protein: CASSYGAGGEKLFF.